The 29 T cell receptor beta chains presented below share a single source sample, sequenced in a study of control samples from healthy donors and cancer patients. Only in-frame clones appear in the TCRdb table, and some are missing; sequencing was by immunoSEQ multiplex PCR. In the table there are about 410,000 clones, over 75% of which are singletons. The source material was PBMCs. These TCRs come from a man aged 35-49 years with head and neck cancer.

This clone was counted a single time. V is TRBV5-8 and J is TRBJ1-1; a weak D match, TRBD1 (6 bases). V lost 0 bases and J 1 base, leaving 13 bases between the germline ends. Germline CDR1 reads SGHTS; CDR2 reads YDEGEE. The CDR3 totals 16 residues. Written as DNA, the CDR3 is TGTGCCAGCAGCTTGGATCGGGGGGGGCGGAACACTGAAGCTTTCTTT. It is translated as CASSLDRGGRNTEAFF.

This clone appeared a few times. V is TRBV2 and J is TRBJ1-2; TRBD1 matches at 7 bases. The CDR3 contains 14 residues. The ends lost 6 bases at V and 8 bases at J; junction bases unmatched: 12. Germline V gene data show CDR1 as SNHLY and CDR2 as FYNNEI. Here the CDR3 reads CASSASDRASGYTF. The CDR3 nucleotides read TGTGCCAGCAGCGCGTCTGACAGGGCTTCCGGCTACACCTTC. The full variable domain, completed using reference TRBV2 and TRBJ1-2, is EPEVTQTPSHQVTQMGQEVILRCVPISNHLYFYWYRQILGQKVEFLVSFYNNEISEKSEIFDDQFSVERPDGSNFTLKIRSTKLEDSAMYFCASSASDRASGYTFGSGTRLTVV.

V usage is TRBV9 and J usage is TRBJ2-5, with a possible D match to TRBD2 (6 bases). Germline assignment: CDR1 SGDLS and CDR2 YYNGEE. V lost 0 bases and J 2 bases, leaving 11 bases between the germline ends. The CDR3 is made up of 15 amino acids. The chain's CDR3 is CASSVVSGVQETQYF. CDR3 DNA: TGTGCCAGCAGCGTAGTTTCGGGGGTTCAAGAGACCCAGTACTTC.

V is TRBV28 and J is TRBJ1-4, with TRBD1 identical over 9 bases. The CDR3 is 16 amino acids. V gave up 3 bases and J gave up 5 bases; unmatched junction bases: 7. The germline CDR1 and CDR2 sequences are MDHEN and SYDVKM. In DNA form, the CDR3 reads TGTGCCAGCAGTTTCCTACAGGGGGCGGGGAATGAAAAACTGTTTTTT. Translating gives CASSFLQGAGNEKLFF.

The chain links TRBV6-4 to TRBJ2-2; 7 nucleotides line up with TRBD2. V was pared by 6 bases and J by 6 bases, with 4 bases of the junction left unmatched. Germline CDR1 MRHNA, CDR2 SNTAGT. CDR3 length: 13 amino acids. The CDR3 DNA follows: TGTGCCAGCAGACCAAGCGGGGCCGGGGAGCTGTTTTTT. Amino acid sequence: CASRPSGAGELFF.

V gene TRBV19 combines with J gene TRBJ1-2, with D perhaps TRBD1 (5 bases). The CDR3 is 15 residues long. Per the germline V gene, CDR1 is LNHDA and CDR2 is SQIVND (reference sequence). The V end was cut by 5 bases, the J end by 4 bases, with 17 bases between. CDR3 coding DNA: TGTGCCAGTAGTTGGGAGATGGACACACCCTATGGCTACACCTTC. Its protein is CASSWEMDTPYGYTF.

This clone was seen once. V usage is TRBV7-2 and J usage is TRBJ2-7; D is ambiguous. CDR3 length: 13 amino acids. CDR1 and CDR2 from the germline V gene are SGHTA and FQGNSA. V lost 5 bases, J lost 2 bases, and 10 bases lay in between. The CDR3: CASSPQDPYEQYF. In DNA form, the CDR3 reads TGTGCCAGCAGCCCCCAGGACCCCTACGAGCAGTACTTC.

This chain uses TRBV12-5 with TRBJ1-1; D is undetermined. Per germline, CDR1 LGHNT and CDR2 FRNRAP. This CDR3 spans 13 amino acids. Trimming stripped 1 base from V and 1 base from J, with 4 bases between. In DNA form, the CDR3 reads TGTGCTAGTGGTTTGGGGCCGAACACTGAAGCTTTCTTT. Protein: CASGLGPNTEAFF.

This chain joins TRBV15 and TRBJ1-5; no definite D call. This CDR3 contains 13 residues. The V end lost 3 bases, the J end lost 4 bases, and 7 bases lay between the germline ends. The V gene's germline CDR1 is LNHNV and CDR2 YYDKDF (reference sequence). CDR3: CATSSHRNQPQHF. The CDR3 nucleotides read TGTGCCACCAGCAGCCACCGTAATCAGCCCCAGCATTTT. The full variable domain, completed using reference TRBV15 and TRBJ1-5, is DAMVIQNPRYQVTQFGKPVTLSCSQTLNHNVMYWYQQKSSQAPKLLFHYYDKDFNNEADTPDNFQSRRPNTSFCFLDIRSPGLGDTAMYLCATSSHRNQPQHFGDGTRLSIL.

The chain carries TRBV6-6 and TRBJ2-3; D not certain. The V end lost 7 bases, the J end lost 5 bases, and 13 bases lay between the germline ends. CDR3 length: 13 residues. Germline V gene data show CDR1 as MNHNY and CDR2 as SVGAGI (reference sequence). The CDR3 nucleotides read TGTGCCAGCACCATTACCCCCCGAGATACGCAGTATTTT. Translation gives CASTITPRDTQYF.

The CDR3 reads CAIRTGGSTDTQYF. The CDR3 nucleotides are TGTGCCATCAGGACAGGGGGGAGCACAGATACGCAGTATTTT. The rearrangement joins TRBV10-3 to TRBJ2-3, with 9 positions matching TRBD1. This CDR3 spans 14 amino acids. Trimming took 6 bases from V and 0 from J; bases not matched to a gene: 1. Germline V gene lookup returns CDR1 ENHRY and CDR2 SYGVKD.

The J gene is TRBJ2-7, the V gene TRBV20-1, with D hard to call. The germline CDR1 and CDR2 sequences are DFQATT and SNEGSKA (reference sequence). Deletions cut 3 bases from V and 3 bases from J, with 6 bases between. This CDR3 contains 11 residues. Here the CDR3 DNA reads TGCAGTGCTAGGGGCGGCTACGAGCAGTACTTC. Its protein product is CSARGGYEQYF.

This rearrangement joins TRBV18 to TRBJ1-2; TRBD1 might be the D (5 bases). CDR1 and CDR2 (germline): KGHSH, LQKENI. The CDR3 length is 13 residues. Trimming shortened V by 4 bases and J by 2 bases, and 8 bases separated the two germline ends. Here the CDR3 reads CASSLQDNYGYTF. The CDR3 DNA sequence: TGTGCCAGCTCACTACAGGACAACTATGGCTACACCTTC.

The V call is TRBV7-9, the J call TRBJ1-1; D gene ambiguous. Trimming pared 2 bases from V and 5 bases from J, leaving 15 bases between. The germline gives CDR1 SEHNR, CDR2 FQNEAQ (reference sequence). CDR3 length: 15 amino acids. CDR3 in DNA: TGTGCCAGCAGCTTACCACGCCCCCCGGGGACTGAAGCTTTCTTT. Its protein product is CASSLPRPPGTEAFF.

This chain connects TRBV2 to TRBJ2-5, with no clear D. Germline values: CDR1 SNHLY, CDR2 FYNNEI. V was trimmed by 7 bases and J by 4 bases, leaving 13 bases between them. The CDR3 has 13 residues. The CDR3 region is CASIVQHGETQYF. Here the CDR3 DNA reads TGTGCCAGCATCGTGCAGCATGGAGAGACCCAGTACTTC.

V usage is TRBV28 and J usage is TRBJ1-4; no firm D call. The germline V and J ends were trimmed by 4 bases and 1 base, with 10 bases remaining between them. Germline CDR1 and CDR2: MDHEN and SYDVKM. This CDR3 contains 15 residues. DNA of the CDR3: TGTGCCAGCAGTTCCCACAGTGAAACTAATGAAAAACTGTTTTTT. This translates into CASSSHSETNEKLFF.

This clone is categorized as medium-sized. V gene TRBV28 combines with J gene TRBJ2-1; 12 nucleotides match TRBD1. The CDR3 contains 16 residues. Trimming took 6 bases from V and 8 from J; bases not matched to a gene: 11. CDR1 MDHEN and CDR2 SYDVKM come from the germline V gene. The CDR3 DNA is TGTGCCAGCAGCTACCCAATGGGACAGGGGGCCGATGAGCAGTTCTTC. Amino acids: CASSYPMGQGADEQFF. Full variable domain (outside the CDR3, taken from reference TRBV28 and TRBJ2-1): DVKVTQSSRYLVKRTGEKVFLECVQDMDHENMFWYRQDPGLGLRLIYFSYDVKMKEKGDIPEGYSVSREKKERFSLILESASTNQTSMYLCASSYPMGQGADEQFFGPGTRLTVL.

The chain joins TRBV7-3 to TRBJ1-2, with a possible D match to TRBD1 (6 bases). Germline CDR1 SGHTA, CDR2 FQGTGA. The CDR3 has 13 amino acids. V dropped 1 base and J dropped 7 bases, with 10 bases sitting between them. The CDR3 sequence: CASSLKGEGGYTF. DNA of the CDR3: TGTGCCAGCAGCTTAAAGGGGGAGGGTGGCTACACCTTC.

This chain uses TRBV10-2 with TRBJ2-7, with 11 bases identical to TRBD1. CDR1 WSHSY and CDR2 SAAADI come from the germline V gene. CDR3 length: 16 amino acids. Germline trimming cut 1 base from V and 7 bases from J; bases unmatched to any gene: 9. The CDR3 spells CASSELPGQGADEQYF. The CDR3 bases are TGCGCCAGCAGTGAGTTGCCCGGACAGGGGGCCGATGAGCAGTACTTC.

This rearrangement joins TRBV5-5 to TRBJ1-1; no definite D call. The germline V gene has CDR1 SGHKS and CDR2 YYEKEE (reference sequence). This CDR3 spans 15 amino acids. Trimming took 1 base from V and 1 from J, leaving 11 bases between them. The CDR3 sequence: CASSLWVGANTEAFF. The CDR3 nucleotides are TGTGCCAGCAGCTTGTGGGTCGGTGCGAACACTGAAGCTTTCTTT.

About this clone: The sample has other DNA sequences that encode this CDR3 too. V usage is TRBV28 and J usage is TRBJ2-7, with TRBD1 matching 12 bases. CDR1 is MDHEN, CDR2 SYDVKM, per germline. Unmatched junction bases numbered 7, after V lost 6 bases and J lost 7 bases. This CDR3 is built from 14 residues. The CDR3, as DNA: TGTGCCAGCAGGGGGACAGGGGGCTCGTATGAGCAGTACTTC. This codes for CASRGTGGSYEQYF.

The chain recombines TRBV28 with TRBJ1-5; 8 bases are a match to TRBD1. CDR1 is MDHEN, CDR2 SYDVKM, per germline. The CDR3 runs to 15 residues. The ends lost 4 bases at V and 0 bases at J; junction bases unmatched: 2. The CDR3 reads CASSYRGYSNQPQHF. The CDR3 DNA sequence: TGTGCCAGCAGTTACAGGGGGTATAGCAATCAGCCCCAGCATTTT.

V and J are TRBV11-3 and TRBJ2-3, with 16 nucleotides matching TRBD2. Trimming cost V 5 bases and J 5 bases; bases outside gene matches: 7. The germline CDR1 and CDR2 sequences are SGHNT and YENEEA. The CDR3 loop spans 17 amino acids. The CDR3 here is CASSPRGTSGGEDTQYF. CDR3 DNA sequence: TGTGCCAGCAGCCCCCGCGGGACTAGCGGGGGGGAAGATACGCAGTATTTT.

V is TRBV6-6 and J is TRBJ2-3; a weak D match, TRBD2 (6 bases). This CDR3 contains 14 residues. Germline V lookup: CDR1 MNHNY, CDR2 SVGAGI (reference sequence). The V end lost 2 bases, the J end lost 4 bases, and 10 bases lay between the germline ends. CDR3 loop: CASSYGGLADTQYF. The CDR3 region has the DNA TGTGCCAGCAGTTACGGGGGGTTGGCAGATACGCAGTATTTT.

V is TRBV11-2 and J is TRBJ2-2; D call uncertain. Trimming pared 6 bases from V and 6 bases from J, leaving 14 bases between. Germline CDR1 and CDR2: SGHAT and FQNNGV. The CDR3 sequence is 14 residues long. CDR3 nucleotides: TGTGCCAGCAGTCAAACCCGGGCCCCCGGGGAGCTGTTTTTT. It is translated as CASSQTRAPGELFF.

The chain recombines TRBV5-1 with TRBJ2-3; a weak D match, TRBD2 (5 bases). The CDR3 spans 16 residues. CDR1 SGHRS and CDR2 YFSETQ come from the germline V gene. V dropped 3 bases and J dropped 2 bases, with 16 bases sitting between them. CDR3 protein: CASSSDPRRTTDTQYF. The CDR3 DNA is TGCGCCAGCAGCTCGGATCCCCGGAGGACCACAGATACGCAGTATTTT. The full variable domain, completed using reference TRBV5-1 and TRBJ2-3, is KAGVTQTPRYLIKTRGQQVTLSCSPISGHRSVSWYQQTPGQGLQFLFEYFSETQRNKGNFPGRFSGRQFSNSRSEMNVSTLELGDSALYLCASSSDPRRTTDTQYFGPGTRLTVL.

V and J are TRBV5-8 and TRBJ2-7; D possibly corresponds to TRBD1 (6 bases). The V end lost 0 bases, the J end lost 5 bases, and 12 bases lay between the germline ends. The germline CDR1 and CDR2 sequences are SGHTS and YDEGEE. This CDR3 is 14 amino acids long. In nucleotides, the CDR3 is TGTGCCAGCAGCTTGGCCCGGCAGGGGAACGAGCAGTACTTC. It encodes CASSLARQGNEQYF.

V usage is TRBV5-1 and J usage is TRBJ1-1; a possible D gene is TRBD1 (6 bases). V shed 5 bases and J shed 8 bases, with 22 bases lying between them. This CDR3 has 15 residues. The germline V gene has CDR1 SGHRS and CDR2 YFSETQ. Written as DNA, the CDR3 is TGCGCCAGCAGTAAAACCGGGACACCTGACTTGGAAGCTTTCTTT. Its translation is CASSKTGTPDLEAFF.

The rearrangement links TRBV7-6 to TRBJ1-1; D remains unclear. The CDR3 is 13 residues long. The V end was cut by 2 bases, the J end by 3 bases, with 7 bases between. Germline V CDR1 and CDR2: SGHVS, FNYEAQ. The DNA for the CDR3 is TGTGCCAGCAGCTTACGTCTGGACACTGAAGCTTTCTTT. Its translation: CASSLRLDTEAFF.